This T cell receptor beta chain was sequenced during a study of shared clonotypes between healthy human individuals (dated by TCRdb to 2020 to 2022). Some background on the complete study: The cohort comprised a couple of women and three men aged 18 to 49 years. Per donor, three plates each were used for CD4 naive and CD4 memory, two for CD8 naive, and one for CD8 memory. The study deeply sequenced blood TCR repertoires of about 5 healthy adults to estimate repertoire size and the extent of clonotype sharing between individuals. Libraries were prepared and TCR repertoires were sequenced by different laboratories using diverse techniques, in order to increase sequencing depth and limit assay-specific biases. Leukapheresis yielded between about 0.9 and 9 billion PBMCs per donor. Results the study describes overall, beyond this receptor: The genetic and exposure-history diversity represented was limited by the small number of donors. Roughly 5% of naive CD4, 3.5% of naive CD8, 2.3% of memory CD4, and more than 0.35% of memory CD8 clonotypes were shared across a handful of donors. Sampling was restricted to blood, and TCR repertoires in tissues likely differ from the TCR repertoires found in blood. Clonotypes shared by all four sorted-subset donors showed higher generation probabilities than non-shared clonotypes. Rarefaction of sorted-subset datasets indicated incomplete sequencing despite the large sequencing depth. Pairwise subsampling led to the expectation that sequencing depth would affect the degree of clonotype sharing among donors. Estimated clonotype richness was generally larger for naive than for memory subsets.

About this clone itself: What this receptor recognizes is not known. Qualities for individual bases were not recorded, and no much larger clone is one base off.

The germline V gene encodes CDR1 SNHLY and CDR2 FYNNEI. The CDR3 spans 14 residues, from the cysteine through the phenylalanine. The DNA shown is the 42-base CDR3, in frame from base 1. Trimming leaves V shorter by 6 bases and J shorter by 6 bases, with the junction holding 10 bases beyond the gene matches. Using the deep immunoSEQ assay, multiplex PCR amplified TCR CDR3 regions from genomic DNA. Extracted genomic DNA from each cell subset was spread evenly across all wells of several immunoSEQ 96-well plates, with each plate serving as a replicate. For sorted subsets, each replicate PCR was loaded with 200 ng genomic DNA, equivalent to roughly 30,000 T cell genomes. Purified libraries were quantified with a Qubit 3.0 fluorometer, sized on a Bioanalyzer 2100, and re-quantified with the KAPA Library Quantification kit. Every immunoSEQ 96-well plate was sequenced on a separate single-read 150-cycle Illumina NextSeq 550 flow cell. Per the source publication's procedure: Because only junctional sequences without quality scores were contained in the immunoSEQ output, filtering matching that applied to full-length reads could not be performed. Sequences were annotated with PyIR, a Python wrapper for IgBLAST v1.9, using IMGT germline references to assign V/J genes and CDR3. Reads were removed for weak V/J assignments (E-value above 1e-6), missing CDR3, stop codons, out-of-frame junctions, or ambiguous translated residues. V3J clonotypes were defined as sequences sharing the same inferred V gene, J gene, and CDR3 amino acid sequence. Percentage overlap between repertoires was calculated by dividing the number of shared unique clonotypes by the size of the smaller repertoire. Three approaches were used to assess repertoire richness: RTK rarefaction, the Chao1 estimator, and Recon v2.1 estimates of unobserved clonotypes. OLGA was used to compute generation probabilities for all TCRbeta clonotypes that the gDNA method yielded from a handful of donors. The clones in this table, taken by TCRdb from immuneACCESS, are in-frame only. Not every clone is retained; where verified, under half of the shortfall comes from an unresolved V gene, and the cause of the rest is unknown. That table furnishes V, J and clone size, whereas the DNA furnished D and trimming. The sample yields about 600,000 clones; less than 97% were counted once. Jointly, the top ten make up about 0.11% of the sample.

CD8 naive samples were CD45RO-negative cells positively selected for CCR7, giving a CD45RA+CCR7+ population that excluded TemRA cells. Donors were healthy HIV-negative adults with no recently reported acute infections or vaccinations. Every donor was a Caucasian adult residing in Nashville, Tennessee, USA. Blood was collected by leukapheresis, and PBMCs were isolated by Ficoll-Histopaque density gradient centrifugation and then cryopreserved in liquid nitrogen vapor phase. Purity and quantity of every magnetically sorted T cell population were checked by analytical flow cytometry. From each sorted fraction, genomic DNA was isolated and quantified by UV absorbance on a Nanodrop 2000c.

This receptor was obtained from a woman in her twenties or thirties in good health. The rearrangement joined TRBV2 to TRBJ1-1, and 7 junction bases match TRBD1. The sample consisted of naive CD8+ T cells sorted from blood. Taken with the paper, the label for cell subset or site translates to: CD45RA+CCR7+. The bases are TGTGCCAGCAGCGGAGGCAGGGGGGCCTCTGAAGCTTTCTTT. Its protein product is CASSGGRGASEAFF. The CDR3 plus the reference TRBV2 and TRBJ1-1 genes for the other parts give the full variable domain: EPEVTQTPSHQVTQMGQEVILRCVPISNHLYFYWYRQILGQKVEFLVSFYNNEISEKSEIFDDQFSVERPDGSNFTLKIRSTKLEDSAMYFCASSGGRGASEAFFGQGTRLTVV.